These T cell receptor beta chains were read from a single sample in a study of cytotoxic CD8 clonotypes in ibrutinib-treated CLL. Using immunoSEQ multiplex PCR, the repertoire was profiled, and TCRdb retains in-frame clones only, with some absent. This table holds approximately 300,000 clones, just under 80% found once. The sequences come from PBMCs, collected before ibrutinib treatment. The receptors were gathered from a human donor with chronic lymphocytic leukemia. Each CDR3 is given with its conserved first and last residue. D genes are given only for firm matches. Clone size is given for some rows only: seen once, a few or many times, or a class if the clone is expanded.

clone size	D gene	J gene	V gene	CDR3 DNA	CDR3 protein
NA	NA	TRBJ2-1	TRBV9	TGTGCCAGCAACAGACAAAGCTCCTACAATGAGCAGTTCTTC	CASNRQSSYNEQFF
NA	NA	TRBJ2-4	TRBV2	TGTGCCAGCAGTGAGGAGTTAGCCAAAAACATTCAGTACTTC	CASSEELAKNIQYF
NA	NA	TRBJ2-5	TRBV5-1	TGCGCCAGCAGCTTGGACTTTCTTGGGATTGAAGAGACCCAGTACTTC	CASSLDFLGIEETQYF
few	NA	TRBJ2-7	TRBV5-1	TGCGCCAGCAGCTTGTTTAGAGGGCGCTTC	CASSLFRGRF
NA	NA	TRBJ2-6	TRBV7-6	TGTGCCAGCAGCTCCATTTCGGGAATTCCCAACGTCCTGACTTTC	CASSSISGIPNVLTF
NA	NA	TRBJ1-3	TRBV29-1	TGCAGCGTTGCCCATTCGGGAGGAAACACCATATATTTT	CSVAHSGGNTIYF
NA	NA	TRBJ2-7	TRBV6-5	TGTGCCAGCAGTTACCGGTCGGGGTACGAGCAGTACTTC	CASSYRSGYEQYF
few	NA	TRBJ1-1	TRBV5-1	TGCGCCAGCAGCCCCCCCTCTGATCCGAACACTGAAGCTTTCTTT	CASSPPSDPNTEAFF
NA	TRBD1	TRBJ1-4	TRBV30	TGTGCCTGGAGTGAACAGGGGGAGTTTCCAACTAATGAAAAACTGTTTTTT	CAWSEQGEFPTNEKLFF
NA	NA	TRBJ2-1	TRBV2	TGTGCCAGCAGTGTAGGACTAACCAGCTACAATGAGCAGTTCTTC	CASSVGLTSYNEQFF
NA	NA	TRBJ2-2	TRBV15	TGTGCCACCAGCCCTACAGGGACCCAGAACACCGGGGAGCTGTTTTTT	CATSPTGTQNTGELFF
NA	NA	TRBJ1-4	TRBV9	TGTGCCAGCAGCGTAGAACTCAGGAGTGAAAAACTGTTTTTT	CASSVELRSEKLFF
NA	NA	TRBJ2-5	TRBV27	TGTGCCAGCAGTCCGACCCACGGGATCCAAGAGACCCAGTACTTC	CASSPTHGIQETQYF
NA	NA	TRBJ2-2	TRBV27	TGTGCCAGCAGGGTGACCCTACGAACGGTCACCGGGGAGCTGTTTTTT	CASRVTLRTVTGELFF
NA	NA	TRBJ1-1	TRBV6-1	TGTGCCAGCAGTCCGACAGGTACCACTGAAGCTTTCTTT	CASSPTGTTEAFF
NA	NA	TRBJ2-2	TRBV19	TGTGCCAGTAGTTCGTGGGAAAGATCCGGGGAGCTGTTTTTT	CASSSWERSGELFF